The subject of this entry is one T cell receptor (beta chain). Its antigen is unknown. This entry comes from a study of Graves' ophthalmopathy and Graves' hyperthyroidism. Study conclusions and caveats: Ophthalmopathy versus stable hyperthyroidism: 13-signature model gave around 85% sensitivity, 81.08% specificity. Ophthalmopathy progression was predicted by the model at roughly 69% sensitivity and roughly 72% specificity.

As the template, RNA transcripts were used to amplify TCR beta CDR3 regions. HTBI-primed first-round RT-PCR preceded second-round multiplex PCR. TCRdb reanalysed the multiplex PCR reads using MiXCR and keeps one entry per CDR3 protein. This sample has 40,000 to 50,000 distinct CDR3 sequences, with less than 65% found just once. Excluded: other autoimmune disease, uncontrolled infection, pregnancy or lactation. Isolation of PBMCs was performed using over 9.5 ml of fresh peripheral blood. The clonotype originates from an adult man with Graves' ophthalmopathy. The sequenced sample was peripheral blood.

The DNA for the CDR3 is TGCGCCAGCAGCCAAGACCCGAGCGGGACAGATACGCAGTATTTT. It codes for CASSQDPSGTDTQYF. The chain combines TRBV4-1 with TRBJ2-3, with TRBD2 as a possible D gene (6 bases). Trimming removed 0 bases from V and 3 bases from J, with 10 bases in between. The germline CDR1 and CDR2 sequences are MGHRA and YSYEKL. CDR3 length: 15 amino acids.